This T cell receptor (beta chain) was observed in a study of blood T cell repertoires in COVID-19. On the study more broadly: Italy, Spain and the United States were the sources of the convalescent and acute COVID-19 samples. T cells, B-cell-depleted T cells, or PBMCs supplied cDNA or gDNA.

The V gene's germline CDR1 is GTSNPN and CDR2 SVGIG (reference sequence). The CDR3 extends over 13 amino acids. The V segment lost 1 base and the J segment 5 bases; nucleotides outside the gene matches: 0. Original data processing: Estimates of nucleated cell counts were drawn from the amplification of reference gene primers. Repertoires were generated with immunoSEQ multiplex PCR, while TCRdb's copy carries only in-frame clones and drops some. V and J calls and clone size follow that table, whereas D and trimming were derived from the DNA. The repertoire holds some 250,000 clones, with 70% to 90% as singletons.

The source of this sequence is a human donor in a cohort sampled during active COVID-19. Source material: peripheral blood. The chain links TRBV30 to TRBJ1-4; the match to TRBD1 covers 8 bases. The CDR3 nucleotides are TGTGCCTGGAGTGGACAGGGGAATGAAAAACTGTTTTTT. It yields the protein CAWSGQGNEKLFF.